The 23 T cell receptor beta chains reported below all come from one sample, sequenced in a study of shared clonotypes between healthy human individuals. The data were produced by immunoSEQ multiplex PCR, yet TCRdb's version contains in-frame clones alone and is incomplete. Here the sample spans roughly 1,000,000 clones, around 82% being singletons. The specimen was memory CD4+ T cells from PBMCs. Subset given: CD45RA-negative fraction. The receptors stem from a man aged 18 to 35 in good health. Some clones in this sample may be carry-over from other donors' samples.

The count of this clone is one. The V and J genes are TRBV19 and TRBJ2-7, with TRBD2 matching over 7 bases. Germline-derived CDR1 and CDR2 are LNHDA and SQIVND (reference sequence). J was trimmed by 6 bases and V by 5 bases; bases with no gene match: 10. The CDR3 is 14 residues long. The CDR3 nucleotides are TGTGCCAGTAGTTCCCGGGACTACACCGCCGAGCAGTACTTC. Protein sequence: CASSSRDYTAEQYF.

The chain employs TRBV5-3 and TRBJ1-1; D gene uncertain. TRBV5-3 is treated as an ORF (open reading frame) with a function not yet certain. The CDR3 spans 10 residues. The ends were cut back, 0 bases at V and 9 bases at J, with 3 bases in the middle. The CDR3 here is CARSLGKAFF. The CDR3 bases are TGTGCCAGAAGCTTGGGGAAAGCTTTCTTT.

This clone was recorded once. The V gene is TRBV7-3, the J gene TRBJ2-3; 9 nucleotides align to TRBD2. J was trimmed by 6 bases and V by 5 bases; bases with no gene match: 9. CDR3 length: 15 residues. Germline values: CDR1 SGHTA, CDR2 FQGTGA. The CDR3 spells CASSLLAGSSDTQYF. CDR3 nucleotides: TGTGCCAGCAGCCTGCTAGCGGGGTCCTCGGATACGCAGTATTTT. The full variable domain, completed using reference TRBV7-3 and TRBJ2-3, is GAGVSQTPSNKVTEKGKYVELRCDPISGHTALYWYRQSLGQGPEFLIYFQGTGAADDSGLPNDRFFAVRPEGSVSTLKIQRTERGDSAVYLCASSLLAGSSDTQYFGPGTRLTVL.

This clone is a singleton in its sample. This rearrangement joins TRBV5-1 to TRBJ1-3; 10 bases fit TRBD1. Trimming at V came to 5 bases and at J to 2 bases, leaving 4 bases not matched to a gene. Germline V lookup: CDR1 SGHRS, CDR2 YFSETQ. CDR3 length: 15 residues. The CDR3 loop is CASRAGTGAGNTIYF. DNA of the CDR3: TGCGCCAGCAGGGCCGGGACAGGGGCTGGAAACACCATATATTTT.

The chain is built from TRBV2 and TRBJ2-2, with TRBD2 matching over 9 bases. The CDR3 extends over 15 amino acids. V lost 8 bases, J lost 1 base, and 5 bases stayed unmatched. The germline V gene encodes CDR1 SNHLY and CDR2 FYNNEI. The CDR3 DNA reads as TGTGCCAGCCTGAAGACTAGCGGGAACACCGGGGAGCTGTTTTTT. Residues: CASLKTSGNTGELFF.

V gene TRBV27 combines with J gene TRBJ1-5; D is possibly TRBD1 (6 bases). The germline V gene encodes CDR1 MNHEY and CDR2 SMNVEV (reference sequence). Trimming removed 8 bases from V and 4 bases from J, with 18 bases in between. The CDR3 extends over 15 amino acids. The CDR3 coding sequence is TGTGCCAGCGGGCCTGGGGGCAGACCTAATCAGCCCCAGCATTTT. Protein sequence: CASGPGGRPNQPQHF.

The V gene is TRBV7-2, the J gene TRBJ2-1; TRBD2 aligns across 7 bases. The ends lost 4 bases at V and 7 bases at J; junction bases unmatched: 10. Per germline, CDR1 SGHTA and CDR2 FQGNSA. The CDR3 contains 15 residues. The DNA of the CDR3 is TGTGCCAGCAGCTCTAGGACTAGTTTAGTTAATGAGCAGTTCTTC. Translating it yields CASSSRTSLVNEQFF.

The chain carries TRBV6-1 and TRBJ1-5; possibly TRBD1 for D (5 bases). The CDR3 has 13 amino acids. V was shortened by 7 bases and J by 2 bases, with 9 bases between the two germline ends. The germline CDR1 and CDR2 sequences are MNHNS and SASEGT. The CDR3 DNA follows: TGTGCCAGCACCAGGGTTGGCAATCAGCCCCAGCATTTT. Protein sequence: CASTRVGNQPQHF.

The chain recombines TRBV30 with TRBJ1-1; D ambiguous. Trimming shortened V by 2 bases and J by 4 bases, and 8 bases separated the two germline ends. The CDR3 extends over 12 amino acids. Germline loops: CDR1 GTSNPN, CDR2 SVGIG (reference sequence). Written as DNA, the CDR3 is TGTGCCTGGAGTCCCTATGGCACTGAAGCTTTCTTT. Protein sequence: CAWSPYGTEAFF.

The rearrangement uses TRBV7-9 and TRBJ1-4; maybe TRBD1 (5 bases). CDR1 SEHNR and CDR2 FQNEAQ come from the germline V gene (reference sequence). This CDR3 has 15 amino acids. Between the trimmed V and J ends, which lost 7 bases and 4 bases, there was a span of 16 bases. The CDR3 loop is CASTSGGDYNEKLFF. The CDR3 bases are TGTGCCAGCACCTCCGGTGGGGACTATAATGAAAAACTGTTTTTT.

V usage is TRBV30 and J usage is TRBJ2-4, with D maybe TRBD2 (6 bases). Deletions cut 0 bases from V and 9 bases from J, with 18 bases between. This CDR3 has 15 amino acids. Per germline, CDR1 GTSNPN and CDR2 SVGIG (reference sequence). The CDR3, as DNA: TGTGCCTGGAGTGTTAGCGGAGCCGCGGGGAGCATTCAGTACTTC. Translation gives CAWSVSGAAGSIQYF. Variable domain in full (rest from reference TRBV30 and TRBJ2-4): SQTIHQWPATLVQPVGSPLSLECTVEGTSNPNLYWYRQAAGRGLQLLFYSVGIGQISSEVPQNLSASRPQDRQFILSSKKLLLSDSGFYLCAWSVSGAAGSIQYFGAGTRLSVL.

The chain joins TRBV7-2 to TRBJ1-1; D is uncertain. V shed 1 base and J shed 4 bases, with 10 bases lying between them. The CDR3 has 14 residues. Looked up from germline, CDR1 is SGHTA and CDR2 is FQGNSA. The CDR3 DNA follows: TGTGCCAGCAGCTTAGAGCTACGGGGCACTGAAGCTTTCTTT. It is translated as CASSLELRGTEAFF.

The chain combines TRBV7-3 with TRBJ1-5; the D is unclear. Germline V gene data show CDR1 as SGHTA and CDR2 as FQGTGA. This CDR3 is built from 20 residues. The germline V and J ends were trimmed by 7 bases and 0 bases, with 28 bases remaining between them. The CDR3 DNA sequence: TGTGCCAGCAATACTAACTGGACTAAGGTCCCTACAGATAGCAATCAGCCCCAGCATTTT. Its translation: CASNTNWTKVPTDSNQPQHF.

The J gene is TRBJ1-1, the V gene TRBV2; D uncertain. CDR3 length: 12 residues. V was shortened by 6 bases and J by 5 bases, with 10 bases between the two germline ends. Looked up from germline, CDR1 is SNHLY and CDR2 is FYNNEI. The CDR3: CASSGRGTEAFF. The CDR3 DNA follows: TGTGCCAGCAGCGGGAGAGGAACTGAAGCTTTCTTT. Combining the CDR3 with reference TRBV2 and TRBJ1-1 gives the whole variable domain EPEVTQTPSHQVTQMGQEVILRCVPISNHLYFYWYRQILGQKVEFLVSFYNNEISEKSEIFDDQFSVERPDGSNFTLKIRSTKLEDSAMYFCASSGRGTEAFFGQGTRLTVV.

Remarks on this clone: The same CDR3 also results from other DNA sequences found in this sample. The rearrangement uses TRBV18 and TRBJ2-7, with 9 bases fitting TRBD1. Per the germline V gene, CDR1 is KGHSH and CDR2 is LQKENI. Trimming took 3 bases from V and 6 from J; bases not matched to a gene: 3. The CDR3 has 13 amino acids. CDR3 residues: CASSPGQGGEQYF. The CDR3, as DNA: TGTGCCAGCTCACCGGGACAGGGAGGCGAGCAGTACTTC.

The rearrangement links TRBV5-1 to TRBJ2-7; D remains unclear. Trimming removed 6 bases from V and 2 bases from J, with 21 bases in between. CDR1 SGHRS and CDR2 YFSETQ come from the germline V gene. This CDR3 is 16 amino acids long. The CDR3 DNA sequence: TGCGCCAGCACCTACGGTCAAGCCGGCTACCCCTACGAGCAGTACTTC. Translation: CASTYGQAGYPYEQYF.

This clone was observed a few times. The V call is TRBV7-9, the J call TRBJ1-1, with D possibly being TRBD1 (6 bases). V dropped 5 bases and J dropped 10 bases, with 14 bases sitting between them. CDR1 and CDR2 (germline): SEHNR, FQNEAQ (reference sequence). This CDR3 spans 12 amino acids. Here the CDR3 reads CASSRQERAAFF. The CDR3 nucleotides are TGTGCCAGCAGCCGACAGGAGAGGGCAGCTTTCTTT. Variable domain in full (rest from reference TRBV7-9 and TRBJ1-1): DTGVSQNPRHKITKRGQNVTFRCDPISEHNRLYWYRQTLGQGPEFLTYFQNEAQLEKSRLLSDRFSAERPKGSFSTLEIQRTEQGDSAMYLCASSRQERAAFFGQGTRLTVV.

J is TRBJ1-5 and V is TRBV7-5; TRBD1 reflects the table's D call only, with no check against the DNA. TRBV7-5 is an annotated pseudogene. The CDR3 sequence is 16 residues long. CDR3 bases: TGTGCCAGAAGCCTAGGACAGGTGTATAGCAATCAGCCCCAGCATTTT. It translates to CARSLGQVYSNQPQHF.

V and J are TRBV28 and TRBJ1-5; D remains ambiguous. Germline V gene lookup returns CDR1 MDHEN and CDR2 SYDVKM. The CDR3 spans 16 residues. V lost 7 bases and J lost 0, with 16 bases in between. The CDR3 spells CASTPRHGYSNQPQHF. The CDR3 region has the DNA TGTGCCAGCACCCCTAGACACGGCTATAGCAATCAGCCCCAGCATTTT.

Details on this clone: This sequence may be a read error, since a much larger clone differs from it by one base. V is TRBV9 and J is TRBJ1-1, with TRBD1 matching 7 bases. The junction had 1 base not matched to a gene; V was cut back by 4 bases and J by 1 base. The germline CDR1 and CDR2 sequences are SGDLS and YYNGEE. This CDR3 is built from 13 residues. This chain's CDR3 is CASSRGPNTEAFF. The CDR3 DNA reads as TGTGCCAGCAGCAGGGGGCCGAACACTGAAGCTTTCTTT.

This CDR3 reads CSVVRFQGNTEAFF. CDR3 DNA: TGCAGCGTTGTGAGGTTCCAGGGGAACACTGAAGCTTTCTTT. V usage is TRBV29-1 and J usage is TRBJ1-1; tentative D call: TRBD1 (5 bases). The CDR3 spans 14 residues. Germline values: CDR1 SQVTM, CDR2 ANQGSEA. V shed 4 bases and J shed 1 base, with 13 bases lying between them. Drawing the rest from reference TRBV29-1 and TRBJ1-1, the complete variable domain is SAVISQKPSRDICQRGTSLTIQCQVDSQVTMMFWYRQQPGQSLTLIATANQGSEATYESGFVIDKFPISRPNLTFSTLTVSNMSPEDSSIYLCSVVRFQGNTEAFFGQGTRLTVV.

The rearrangement uses TRBV4-1 and TRBJ1-4, with a weak D call TRBD1 (6 bases). The ends were cut back, 0 bases at V and 5 bases at J, with 19 bases in the middle. CDR1 is MGHRA, CDR2 YSYEKL, per germline. The CDR3 extends over 18 amino acids. The CDR3 reads CASSQDLWLDRPNEKLFF. In nucleotides, the CDR3 is TGCGCCAGCAGCCAAGATTTGTGGCTGGACAGACCGAATGAAAAACTGTTTTTT.

The V gene is TRBV7-3, the J gene TRBJ2-1; tentatively, D is TRBD1 (6 bases). CDR1 SGHTA and CDR2 FQGTGA come from the germline V gene. V was clipped by 5 bases and J by 9 bases, with 29 bases between them. This CDR3 is built from 18 residues. The CDR3 sequence: CASSPPRYGGGVVSEQFF. For the CDR3, the DNA is TGTGCCAGCAGCCCTCCCCGATATGGGGGCGGCGTCGTTAGTGAGCAGTTCTTC. Full variable domain (rest looked up from reference TRBV7-3 and TRBJ2-1): GAGVSQTPSNKVTEKGKYVELRCDPISGHTALYWYRQSLGQGPEFLIYFQGTGAADDSGLPNDRFFAVRPEGSVSTLKIQRTERGDSAVYLCASSPPRYGGGVVSEQFFGPGTRLTVL.